Below, 4 T cell receptor beta chains from the same sample are listed, as sequenced in a study of shared clonotypes between healthy human individuals. Data came from immunoSEQ multiplex PCR; TCRdb stores just in-frame clones and leaves some out. This sample carries over 1.5 million clones, approximately 98% of them seen once, and the ten largest clones take around 0.47%. Sequenced input: naive CD4+ T cells sorted from blood. Noted subset: CD45RA+ positively selected. The receptors here all came from a man aged 30-40 years in good health.

The chain carries TRBV6-5 and TRBJ2-7; D is possibly TRBD1 or TRBD2 (6 bases each). Between the trimmed V and J ends, which lost 6 bases and 7 bases, there was a span of 16 bases. The germline CDR1 and CDR2 sequences are MNHEY and SVGAGI. The CDR3 has 13 amino acids. The CDR3 DNA reads TGTGCCAGCAGGGGAGGACAGCGCGTTGAGCAGTACTTC. Translation gives CASRGGQRVEQYF.

The V gene is TRBV15, the J gene TRBJ2-2, with D possibly TRBD2 on 6 matching bases. Between the trimmed V and J ends, which lost 4 bases and 7 bases, there was a span of 13 bases. Germline CDR1 is LNHNV and CDR2 is YYDKDF (reference sequence). The CDR3 length is 14 residues. The CDR3 DNA reads as TGTGCCACCAGCACGGGCCTGCGGGGCGGGGAGCTGTTTTTT. Amino acids: CATSTGLRGGELFF.

This clone was counted once. The rearrangement joins TRBV18 to TRBJ2-1, with a possible D match to TRBD2 (6 bases). Per germline, CDR1 KGHSH and CDR2 LQKENI. The CDR3 is made up of 14 amino acids. Deletions cut 4 bases from V and 4 bases from J, with 11 bases between. The CDR3 loop reads CASSLRDFYNEQFF. The DNA of the CDR3 is TGTGCCAGCTCACTCCGGGACTTTTACAATGAGCAGTTCTTC.

The V gene is TRBV7-9, the J gene TRBJ1-5; D gene ambiguous. From germline, CDR1 is SEHNR and CDR2 FQNEAQ (reference sequence). Trimming cost V 1 base and J 7 bases, with 5 bases left between them. The CDR3 totals 12 residues. CDR3 amino acids: CASSLEEQPQHF. The CDR3 nucleotides are TGTGCCAGCAGCTTAGAAGAGCAGCCCCAGCATTTT.